This T cell receptor beta chain was retrieved from a study of shared clonotypes between healthy human individuals. Concerning this clone itself: Its target is not known.

Study results and limitations: Apart from blood, nothing was sampled; tissue repertoires likely differ. Larger estimated richness was generally recorded for naive subsets relative to memory subsets. There were few donors, and this limited the genetic and exposure-history diversity represented.

Generated by immunoSEQ multiplex PCR, the TCRdb table keeps only in-frame clones and is missing some. The table has a few million clones, more than 90% seen once. In germline, CDR1 is SEHNR, CDR2 FQNEAQ (reference sequence). The CDR3 sequence is 15 residues long. V lost 3 bases and J lost 1, with 12 bases in between. The material sequenced was naive CD4+ T cells sorted from blood. Subset here: CD45RA+ positively selected. V and J are TRBV7-9 and TRBJ2-5; TRBD2 is a possible D gene (6 bases). This clonotype originated in a young man in good health. The CDR3 DNA is TGTGCCAGCAGCTTCCTCCTCGGGGGCCAAGAGACCCAGTACTTC. Protein product: CASSFLLGGQETQYF.